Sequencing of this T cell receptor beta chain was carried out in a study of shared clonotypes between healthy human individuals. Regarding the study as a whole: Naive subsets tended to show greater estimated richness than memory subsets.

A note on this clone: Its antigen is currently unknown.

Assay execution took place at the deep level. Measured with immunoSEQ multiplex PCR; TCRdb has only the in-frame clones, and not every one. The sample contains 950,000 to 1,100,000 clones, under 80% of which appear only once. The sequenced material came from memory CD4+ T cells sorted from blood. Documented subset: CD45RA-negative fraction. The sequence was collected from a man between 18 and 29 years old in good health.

The CDR3 is CATTSDRDADTQYF. The CDR3 DNA is TGTGCCACCACCTCAGACAGGGATGCTGATACGCAGTATTTT. The chain joins TRBV10-3 to TRBJ2-3; TRBD1 matches 7 bases. Germline V lookup: CDR1 ENHRY, CDR2 SYGVKD. V lost 10 bases to trimming and J lost 6 bases; unmatched junction nucleotides: 13. The CDR3 totals 14 residues.